The present T cell receptor (beta chain) was sequenced within a study of T-cell reconstitution after alpha-beta-depleted transplantation in children. The CDR3 contains 16 residues. Trimming removed 5 bases from V and 2 bases from J; junction bases left unmatched: 9. Germline CDR1 and CDR2: SGHTA and FQGNSA. Findings and limits, study-wide: Elevated TCRbeta diversity at day 60 was traced, in some patients, to surviving recipient T cells and thymic progenitors. Diversity and T-cell counts at one year after transplant derived mostly from new T cells. At around two months after transplant, the alpha-beta T cells were reportedly derived from several hundred expanded clones that came from non-depleted graft cells.

There are many counts of this clonotype. Its antigen is undetermined. TCRbeta library preparation incorporated unique molecular identifiers. TCRdb used MiXCR to reprocess the PCR reads, holding one entry per CDR3 protein. The sample holds hundreds of thousands of distinct CDR3 sequences, about 9.5% seen once. The material was PBMCs, obtained before TCRalphabeta/CD19-depleted stem cell transplant. The chain links TRBV7-2 to TRBJ2-7, with 10 bases aligning to TRBD2. The origin of this receptor is a boy under three years old with acute myeloid leukemia, due to receive a stem cell transplant. CDR3 coding DNA: TGTGCCAGCAGCCGCAATAGCGGGGGGTCGACCTACGAGCAGTACTTC. Amino acid sequence: CASSRNSGGSTYEQYF.